Reported below is one T cell receptor beta chain. The data were taken from a study of blood T cell repertoires in COVID-19. For the study at large: COVID-19 samples, acute and convalescent, were from the United States, Italy and Spain. T cells, B-cell-depleted T cells, or PBMCs supplied cDNA or gDNA.

The V end was cut by 8 bases, the J end by 3 bases, with 16 bases between. The V gene's germline CDR1 is MNHEY and CDR2 SMNVEV (reference sequence). The CDR3 runs to 14 residues. As handled by the study authors: Amplification of reference gene primers was used by the study to estimate nucleated cell counts. Repertoires were generated with immunoSEQ multiplex PCR, while TCRdb's copy carries only in-frame clones and drops some. V and J calls and clone size follow that table, whereas D and trimming were derived from the DNA. Altogether roughly 280,000 clones are present, under 90% being singletons, with the ten largest covering roughly 2.2%.

The sequenced material came from peripheral blood. This clonotype was sampled from a man over 45 with acute or convalescent COVID-19. The V gene is TRBV27, the J gene TRBJ1-1; perhaps TRBD1 as D (6 bases). As DNA, the CDR3 is TGTGCCAGCGCGGGAGCCGGGGGGCACACTGAAGCTTTCTTT. Its protein product is CASAGAGGHTEAFF.